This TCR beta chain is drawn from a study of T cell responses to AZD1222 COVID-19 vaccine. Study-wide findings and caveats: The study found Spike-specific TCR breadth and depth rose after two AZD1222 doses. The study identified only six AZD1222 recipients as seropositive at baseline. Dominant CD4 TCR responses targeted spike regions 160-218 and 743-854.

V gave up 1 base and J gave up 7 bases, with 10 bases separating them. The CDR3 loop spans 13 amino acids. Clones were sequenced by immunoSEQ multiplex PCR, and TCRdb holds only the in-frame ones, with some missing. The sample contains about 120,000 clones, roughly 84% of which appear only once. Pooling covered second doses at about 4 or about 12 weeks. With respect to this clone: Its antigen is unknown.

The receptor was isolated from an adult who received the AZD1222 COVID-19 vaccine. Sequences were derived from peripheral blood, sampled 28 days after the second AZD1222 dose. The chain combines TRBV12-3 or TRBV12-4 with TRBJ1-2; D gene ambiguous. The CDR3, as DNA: TGTGCCAGCAGTTTAGGGCAGCCATCTGGCTACACCTTC. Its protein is CASSLGQPSGYTF.